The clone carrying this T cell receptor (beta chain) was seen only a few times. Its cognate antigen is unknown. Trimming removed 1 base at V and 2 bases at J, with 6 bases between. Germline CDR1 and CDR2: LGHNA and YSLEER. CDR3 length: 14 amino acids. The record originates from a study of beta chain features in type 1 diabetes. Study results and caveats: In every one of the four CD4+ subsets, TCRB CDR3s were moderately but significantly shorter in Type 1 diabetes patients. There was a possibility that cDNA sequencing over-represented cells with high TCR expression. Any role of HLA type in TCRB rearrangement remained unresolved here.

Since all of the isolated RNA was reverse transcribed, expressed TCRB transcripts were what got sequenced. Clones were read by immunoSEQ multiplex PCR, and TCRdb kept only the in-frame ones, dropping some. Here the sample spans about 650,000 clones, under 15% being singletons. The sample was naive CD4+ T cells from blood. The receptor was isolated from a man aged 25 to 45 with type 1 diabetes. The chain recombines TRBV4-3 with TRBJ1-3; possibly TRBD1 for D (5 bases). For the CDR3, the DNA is TGCGCCAGCAGCCAAGCAGGGCCTGGAAACACCATATATTTT. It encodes CASSQAGPGNTIYF.